The sequence of this T cell receptor (beta chain) was determined in a study of blood T cell repertoires in COVID-19. As for the study in general: Sources were T cells, B-cell-depleted T cells, or PBMCs; the material itself was cDNA or gDNA.

Germline loops: CDR1 LGHNA, CDR2 YSLEER. The CDR3 extends over 16 amino acids. V was trimmed by 0 bases and J by 1 base, leaving 7 bases between them. This clone was counted between two and nine times. The table came from immunoSEQ multiplex PCR; TCRdb's copy has only in-frame clones and leaves some out. The sample includes about 130,000 clones, around 89% seen only once; the top ten take about 4.4%. This clonotype was obtained from a man aged 60 to 69 with COVID-19, enrolled during active disease. The specimen sequenced was peripheral blood. The V and J genes are TRBV4-3 and TRBJ1-6; unclear D gene. CDR3: CASSQDPGSYNSPLHF. The CDR3 nucleotides are TGCGCCAGCAGCCAAGATCCGGGATCCTATAATTCACCCCTCCACTTT.